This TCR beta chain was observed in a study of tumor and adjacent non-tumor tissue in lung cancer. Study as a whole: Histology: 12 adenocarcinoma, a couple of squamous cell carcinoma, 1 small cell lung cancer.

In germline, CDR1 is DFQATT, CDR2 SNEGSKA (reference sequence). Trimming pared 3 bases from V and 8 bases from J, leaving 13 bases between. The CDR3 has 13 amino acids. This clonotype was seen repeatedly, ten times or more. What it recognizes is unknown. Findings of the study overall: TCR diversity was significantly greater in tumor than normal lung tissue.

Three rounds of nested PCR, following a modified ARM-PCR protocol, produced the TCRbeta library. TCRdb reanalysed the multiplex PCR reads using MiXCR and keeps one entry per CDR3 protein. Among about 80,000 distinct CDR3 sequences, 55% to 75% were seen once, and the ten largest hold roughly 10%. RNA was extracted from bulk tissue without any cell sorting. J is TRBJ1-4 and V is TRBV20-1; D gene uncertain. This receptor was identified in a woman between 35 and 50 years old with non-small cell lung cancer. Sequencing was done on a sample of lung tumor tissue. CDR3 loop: CSASLNRREKLFF. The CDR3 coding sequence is TGCAGTGCTAGTCTGAACCGGAGGGAAAAACTGTTTTTT.